The rows below give T cell receptor beta chains drawn from one sample of a study of OX40 agonist ivuxolimab in advanced cancers. The assay was immunoSEQ multiplex PCR, and TCRdb's table has in-frame clones only and misses some. The data show about 77,000 clones, 89% seen once. The input for sequencing was CD4+ or CD8+ T cells sorted from blood, taken in a trial of the OX40 agonist ivuxolimab. These receptor sequences come from an adult with an advanced solid tumor such as melanoma, head and neck, liver or kidney cancer. CDR3s include the opening cysteine and the closing phenylalanine or tryptophan. Fields, in order: V gene, J gene, clone size, D gene, CDR3 protein, CDR3 DNA. The D gene is left open where the match is weak. Where a row states a size, it is once, few, many or the class of an expanded clone; other rows omit it.

V gene: TRBV30
J gene: TRBJ2-7
clone size: NA
D gene: NA
CDR3 protein: CALTGTSSSYEQYF
CDR3 DNA: TGTGCCTTGACCGGGACATCTAGCTCCTACGAGCAGTACTTC

V gene: TRBV11-1
J gene: TRBJ2-5
clone size: NA
D gene: NA
CDR3 protein: CASTRGVRETQYF
CDR3 DNA: TGTGCCAGCACACGAGGGGTCCGAGAGACCCAGTACTTC

V gene: TRBV5-1
J gene: TRBJ2-1
clone size: few
D gene: NA
CDR3 protein: CASSLAPGPYNEQFF
CDR3 DNA: TGCGCCAGCAGCTTGGCTCCAGGGCCCTACAATGAGCAGTTCTTC

V gene: TRBV27
J gene: TRBJ1-5
clone size: few
D gene: NA
CDR3 protein: CASSSRRFGPQHF
CDR3 DNA: TGTGCCAGCAGTAGCCGCAGATTCGGGCCCCAGCATTTT

V gene: TRBV7-9
J gene: TRBJ2-4
clone size: NA
D gene: TRBD1
CDR3 protein: CASSLAGTGDNIQYF
CDR3 DNA: TGTGCCAGCAGCTTAGCCGGGACAGGGGATAACATTCAGTACTTC

V gene: TRBV7-9
J gene: TRBJ1-6
clone size: NA
D gene: NA
CDR3 protein: CASRPVPGDSPLHF
CDR3 DNA: TGTGCCAGCAGACCGGTCCCGGGCGATTCACCCCTCCACTTT

V gene: TRBV5-5
J gene: TRBJ2-7
clone size: NA
D gene: NA
CDR3 protein: CASSLVPGEQYF
CDR3 DNA: TGTGCCAGCAGCTTGGTCCCCGGGGAGCAGTACTTC

V gene: TRBV5-1
J gene: TRBJ2-3
clone size: NA
D gene: NA
CDR3 protein: CASRPSVNTDTQYF
CDR3 DNA: TGCGCCAGCAGGCCTAGCGTCAACACAGATACGCAGTATTTT

V gene: TRBV6-5
J gene: TRBJ2-7
clone size: NA
D gene: NA
CDR3 protein: CASSPRTYEQYF
CDR3 DNA: TGTGCCAGCAGTCCGCGAACCTACGAGCAGTACTTC

V gene: TRBV4-1
J gene: TRBJ1-1
clone size: NA
D gene: NA
CDR3 protein: CASSRGDTQNTEAFF
CDR3 DNA: TGCGCCAGCAGCCGGGGGGACACTCAGAACACTGAAGCTTTCTTT

V gene: TRBV5-1
J gene: TRBJ2-1
clone size: NA
D gene: NA
CDR3 protein: CASSSPRGASSYNEQFF
CDR3 DNA: TGCGCCAGCAGCTCGCCGAGGGGGGCAAGCTCCTACAATGAGCAGTTCTTC

V gene: TRBV6-5
J gene: TRBJ2-2
clone size: NA
D gene: NA
CDR3 protein: CASTAMNTGELFF
CDR3 DNA: TGTGCCAGCACTGCAATGAACACCGGGGAGCTGTTTTTT

V gene: TRBV5-1
J gene: TRBJ2-1
clone size: NA
D gene: TRBD2
CDR3 protein: CASSPGASGYNEQFF
CDR3 DNA: TGCGCCAGCAGCCCGGGGGCTAGCGGGTACAATGAGCAGTTCTTC

V gene: TRBV30
J gene: TRBJ2-5
clone size: NA
D gene: TRBD2
CDR3 protein: CAWSAKLAGAETQYF
CDR3 DNA: TGTGCCTGGAGTGCTAAACTAGCGGGAGCAGAGACCCAGTACTTC

V gene: TRBV18
J gene: TRBJ2-5
clone size: NA
D gene: NA
CDR3 protein: CASSRTAGARETQYF
CDR3 DNA: TGTGCCAGCTCACGGACTGCCGGAGCCAGAGAGACCCAGTACTTC

V gene: TRBV6-6
J gene: TRBJ1-4
clone size: NA
D gene: TRBD1
CDR3 protein: CASTPGNRGLGEKLFF
CDR3 DNA: TGTGCCAGCACCCCAGGGAACAGGGGCCTAGGAGAAAAACTGTTTTTT

V gene: TRBV28
J gene: TRBJ1-3
clone size: NA
D gene: NA
CDR3 protein: CASHHPGGSGNTIYF
CDR3 DNA: TGTGCCAGTCACCACCCGGGGGGCTCTGGAAACACCATATATTTT

V gene: TRBV7-8
J gene: TRBJ2-7
clone size: NA
D gene: TRBD2
CDR3 protein: CASIAPTSGSLHEQYF
CDR3 DNA: TGTGCCAGCATCGCCCCTACTAGCGGGAGCTTGCACGAGCAGTACTTC

V gene: TRBV2
J gene: TRBJ1-2
clone size: NA
D gene: NA
CDR3 protein: CASSEEADYYGYTF
CDR3 DNA: TGTGCCAGCAGTGAAGAAGCAGACTACTATGGCTACACCTTC

V gene: TRBV2
J gene: TRBJ2-1
clone size: NA
D gene: TRBD2
CDR3 protein: CGGGRALGNEQFF
CDR3 DNA: TGTGGGGGCGGGAGGGCCCTCGGGAATGAGCAGTTCTTC

V gene: TRBV5-1
J gene: TRBJ2-5
clone size: NA
D gene: NA
CDR3 protein: CASRSAASQETQYF
CDR3 DNA: TGCGCCAGCAGATCGGCGGCCTCCCAAGAGACCCAGTACTTC

V gene: TRBV5-4
J gene: TRBJ2-7
clone size: NA
D gene: NA
CDR3 protein: CASSLGQPSYEQYF
CDR3 DNA: TGTGCCAGCAGCTTGGGTCAGCCTTCCTACGAGCAGTACTTC

V gene: TRBV5-1
J gene: TRBJ2-1
clone size: NA
D gene: NA
CDR3 protein: CASSFGYKAEYNEQFF
CDR3 DNA: TGCGCCAGCAGCTTTGGTTACAAGGCAGAATACAATGAGCAGTTCTTC

V gene: TRBV28
J gene: TRBJ1-4
clone size: NA
D gene: NA
CDR3 protein: CASRSTGYGDLGSEKLFF
CDR3 DNA: TGTGCCAGCAGAAGTACAGGGTATGGGGACCTGGGGAGTGAAAAACTGTTTTTT

V gene: TRBV7-9
J gene: TRBJ2-3
clone size: NA
D gene: NA
CDR3 protein: CASSLAGGAVDTQYF
CDR3 DNA: TGTGCCAGCAGCTTAGCGGGGGGCGCGGTAGATACGCAGTATTTT

V gene: TRBV10-3
J gene: TRBJ1-4
clone size: NA
D gene: NA
CDR3 protein: CAISAGTGSPNEKLFF
CDR3 DNA: TGTGCCATCAGTGCGGGTACAGGGAGCCCTAATGAAAAACTGTTTTTT

V gene: TRBV28
J gene: TRBJ1-4
clone size: NA
D gene: NA
CDR3 protein: CASSFQGSLNEKLFF
CDR3 DNA: TGTGCCAGCAGTTTTCAGGGCAGCCTTAATGAAAAACTGTTTTTT

V gene: TRBV7-2
J gene: TRBJ1-4
clone size: NA
D gene: NA
CDR3 protein: CASSLVAGKLFF
CDR3 DNA: TGTGCCAGCAGCCTTGTAGCGGGCAAGCTGTTTTTT

V gene: TRBV18
J gene: TRBJ2-7
clone size: once
D gene: TRBD2
CDR3 protein: CASSLIGTSGSIVEQYF
CDR3 DNA: TGTGCCAGCTCACTGATTGGGACTAGCGGGAGTATAGTCGAGCAGTACTTC

V gene: TRBV2
J gene: TRBJ2-5
clone size: once
D gene: NA
CDR3 protein: CASSEWVTQYF
CDR3 DNA: TGTGCCAGCAGTGAGTGGGTTACCCAGTACTTC

V gene: TRBV19
J gene: TRBJ1-6
clone size: NA
D gene: TRBD1
CDR3 protein: CASAAQGASPLHF
CDR3 DNA: TGTGCCAGTGCCGCGCAGGGGGCTTCACCCCTCCACTTT

V gene: TRBV5-4
J gene: TRBJ1-4
clone size: NA
D gene: NA
CDR3 protein: CASRDSWGEKLFF
CDR3 DNA: TGTGCCAGCCGCGACAGTTGGGGGGAAAAACTGTTTTTT

V gene: TRBV5-1
J gene: TRBJ1-2
clone size: NA
D gene: NA
CDR3 protein: CASSPDTYYGYTF
CDR3 DNA: TGCGCCAGCAGCCCGGACACGTACTATGGCTACACCTTC

V gene: TRBV18
J gene: TRBJ1-4
clone size: NA
D gene: TRBD1
CDR3 protein: CASSVDRGEKLFF
CDR3 DNA: TGTGCCAGCTCTGTTGACAGGGGTGAAAAACTGTTTTTT

V gene: TRBV7-9
J gene: TRBJ2-3
clone size: NA
D gene: TRBD2
CDR3 protein: CASSSIAGVADTQYF
CDR3 DNA: TGTGCCAGCAGCTCCATAGCGGGAGTGGCAGATACGCAGTATTTT

V gene: TRBV2
J gene: TRBJ2-4
clone size: NA
D gene: TRBD2
CDR3 protein: CASSRTSAVAKNIQYF
CDR3 DNA: TGTGCCAGCAGTCGAACTAGCGCAGTAGCCAAAAACATTCAGTACTTC

V gene: TRBV28
J gene: TRBJ2-3
clone size: NA
D gene: NA
CDR3 protein: CASRPSDLRDTQYF
CDR3 DNA: TGTGCCAGCAGACCATCTGACTTACGGGATACGCAGTATTTT

V gene: TRBV5-4
J gene: TRBJ2-1
clone size: NA
D gene: TRBD2
CDR3 protein: CASSTSSGRSYNEQFF
CDR3 DNA: TGTGCCAGCAGCACGTCTAGCGGCCGCTCCTACAATGAGCAGTTCTTC

V gene: TRBV2
J gene: TRBJ2-3
clone size: NA
D gene: NA
CDR3 protein: CASSEAEGGTQYF
CDR3 DNA: TGTGCCAGCAGTGAAGCGGAAGGGGGAACGCAGTATTTT

V gene: TRBV28
J gene: TRBJ1-2
clone size: NA
D gene: NA
CDR3 protein: CASSFSQLYGYTF
CDR3 DNA: TGTGCCAGCAGTTTCTCACAGCTATATGGCTACACCTTC

V gene: TRBV19
J gene: TRBJ2-1
clone size: NA
D gene: TRBD2
CDR3 protein: CASSIVAGELEQFF
CDR3 DNA: TGTGCCAGTAGTATAGTAGCGGGAGAACTTGAGCAGTTCTTC

V gene: TRBV5-1
J gene: TRBJ2-7
clone size: NA
D gene: NA
CDR3 protein: CASSLEPGREQYF
CDR3 DNA: TGCGCCAGCAGCTTGGAGCCGGGACGGGAGCAGTACTTC

V gene: TRBV7-9
J gene: TRBJ1-1
clone size: NA
D gene: NA
CDR3 protein: CASSFSIRGTEAFF
CDR3 DNA: TGTGCCAGCAGCTTTTCGATCCGCGGCACTGAAGCTTTCTTT

V gene: TRBV30
J gene: TRBJ1-3
clone size: NA
D gene: TRBD1
CDR3 protein: CAWSPGRGYRNTIYF
CDR3 DNA: TGTGCCTGGAGTCCCGGCAGGGGGTATAGAAACACCATATATTTT

V gene: TRBV11-2
J gene: TRBJ1-6
clone size: once
D gene: NA
CDR3 protein: CASSLITGPNSPLHF
CDR3 DNA: TGTGCCAGCAGCTTAATAACAGGGCCAAATTCACCCCTCCACTTT

V gene: TRBV4-2
J gene: TRBJ1-4
clone size: NA
D gene: NA
CDR3 protein: CASSRGADEKLFF
CDR3 DNA: TGTGCCAGCAGCCGCGGGGCTGATGAAAAACTGTTTTTT

V gene: TRBV29-1
J gene: TRBJ2-3
clone size: NA
D gene: NA
CDR3 protein: CSVSDSDTQYF
CDR3 DNA: TGCAGCGTTAGTGACTCAGATACGCAGTATTTT